This T cell receptor beta chain was sequenced during a study of shared clonotypes between healthy human individuals. With CCR7-negative CD45RA+ TemRA cells, CD45RO+ cells were combined in CD8 memory. Produced via immunoSEQ multiplex PCR; TCRdb's table is partial and in-frame only. The sample records 85,000 to 100,000 clones, about 68% being singletons. The germline CDR1 and CDR2 sequences are MGHDK and SYGVNS. The V gene lost 1 base and the J gene lost 0 bases, with 16 bases spanning the gap. CDR3 length: 18 residues. The rearrangement links TRBV25-1 to TRBJ1-3; D might be TRBD1 (6 bases). The sequence was obtained from a man under 40 in good health. Material for sequencing was memory CD8+ T cells sorted from blood. Described subset: CD45RO+ cells pooled with CCR7-negative TemRA cells. In DNA form, the CDR3 reads TGTGCCAGCAGTGAATCTGGGAGACAGGAGAGCTCTGGAAACACCATATATTTT. Its translation is CASSESGRQESSGNTIYF.